This record looks at one T cell receptor beta chain sequence and its context. Its antigen is still unknown. Profiled with immunoSEQ multiplex PCR; TCRdb holds only in-frame clones, not every one. The data show roughly 17,000 clones, about 79% seen once. The source of the sample is a study of lymphopenia after photon versus proton radiotherapy. The CDR3 length is 13 residues. Germline CDR1 is SGHTA and CDR2 is FQGTGA. V shed 3 bases and J 5 bases; nucleotides not matched to a gene: 1. Study-wide points: Only patients who died were analyzed for survival; proton advantage is unproven. After the lymphocyte nadir, photon-treated repertoires showed oligoclonal expansion, especially of CD8+ Temra cells. Photon-treated patients lost naive T cells and TCR diversity; proton-treated stayed stable.

This clonotype originated in a man in his sixties or seventies with pancreatic cancer. The sequencing used peripheral blood, collected from a patient treated with proton-based radiotherapy. This sequence joins TRBV7-3 and TRBJ2-7, with TRBD1 matching over 10 bases. In DNA form, the CDR3 reads TGTGCCAGCAGCTTGGGACAGGGGAACGAGCAGTACTTC. It specifies CASSLGQGNEQYF. The whole variable domain, filled in from reference TRBV7-3 and TRBJ2-7, reads GAGVSQTPSNKVTEKGKYVELRCDPISGHTALYWYRQSLGQGPEFLIYFQGTGAADDSGLPNDRFFAVRPEGSVSTLKIQRTERGDSAVYLCASSLGQGNEQYFGPGTRLTVT.